The next 7 T cell receptor beta chains were all read from a single sample in a study of response to subunit inactivated influenza vaccine. From the RT-PCR reads, TCRdb called clonotypes with MiXCR, one entry per CDR3 protein. The sample records more than 400,000 distinct CDR3 sequences, approximately 11% being singletons. Sequenced material: PBMCs from blood, taken around seven weeks after vaccination. Source of these receptors: a man aged 45-60 years who received an inactivated influenza vaccine.

This chain joins TRBV4-3 and TRBJ2-1; 9 nucleotides align to TRBD2. The ends lost 2 bases at V and 5 bases at J; junction bases unmatched: 1. The CDR3 runs to 14 residues. CDR1 is LGHNA, CDR2 YSLEER, per germline. The CDR3 region has the DNA TGCGCCAGCAGCCAAAGCGGGGGGAACAATGAGCAGTTCTTC. Protein: CASSQSGGNNEQFF.

This rearrangement joins TRBV10-3 to TRBJ2-7; D remains ambiguous. The CDR3 extends over 13 amino acids. Trimming left V 7 bases short and J 1 base short, with 11 bases between. Germline-derived CDR1 and CDR2 are ENHRY and SYGVKD. The CDR3 DNA is TGTGCCATCATCACAGACACTTCCTACGAGCAGTACTTC. Protein sequence: CAIITDTSYEQYF.

This chain joins TRBV7-6 and TRBJ2-2, with unresolved D. Germline V gene data show CDR1 as SGHVS and CDR2 as FNYEAQ. The CDR3 is made up of 13 amino acids. Trimming shortened V by 5 bases and J by 8 bases, and 12 bases separated the two germline ends. The CDR3 DNA reads as TGTGCCAGCAGCCTCCGACCGGAAGGGGAGCTGTTTTTT. Translation: CASSLRPEGELFF.

CDR3 amino acids: CASSLSTYEKLFF. CDR3 coding DNA: TGTGCCAGCAGTTTATCCACATATGAAAAACTGTTTTTT. The chain joins TRBV27 to TRBJ1-4; unclear D gene. Germline V CDR1 and CDR2: MNHEY, SMNVEV (reference sequence). V was trimmed by 0 bases and J by 6 bases, leaving 5 bases between them. This CDR3 has 13 amino acids.

This sequence joins TRBV5-1 and TRBJ2-7; 7 nucleotides align to TRBD2. Germline values: CDR1 SGHRS, CDR2 YFSETQ. The V and J ends lost 2 bases and 3 bases, in that order; junction bases with no gene match: 14. The CDR3 is 17 residues long. CDR3 protein: CASSLAGGRALLYEQYF. Here the CDR3 DNA reads TGCGCCAGCAGCTTAGCCGGGGGGAGGGCGTTGCTCTACGAGCAGTACTTC.

This clonotype showed up just a few times. The chain recombines TRBV6-2 or TRBV6-3 with TRBJ2-1, with D tentatively TRBD1 or TRBD2 (5 bases each). CDR3 length equals 18 residues. The germline CDR1 and CDR2 sequences are MNHEY and SVGEGT. Trimming stripped 4 bases from V and 1 base from J, with 20 bases between. The CDR3 spells CASSWGFGRAPSYNEQFF. The CDR3 nucleotides are TGTGCCAGCAGTTGGGGGTTCGGGCGGGCGCCATCCTACAATGAGCAGTTCTTC.

The gene calls are TRBV11-2 and TRBJ2-5; maybe TRBD1 (5 bases). This CDR3 is 15 amino acids long. The V end lost 4 bases, the J end lost 13 bases, and 25 bases lay between the germline ends. Germline V CDR1 and CDR2: SGHAT, FQNNGV. The CDR3 bases are TGTGCCAGCAGCTCCCTAACAGGATACAAGTATCAGCCGTACTTC. Translating it yields CASSSLTGYKYQPYF.